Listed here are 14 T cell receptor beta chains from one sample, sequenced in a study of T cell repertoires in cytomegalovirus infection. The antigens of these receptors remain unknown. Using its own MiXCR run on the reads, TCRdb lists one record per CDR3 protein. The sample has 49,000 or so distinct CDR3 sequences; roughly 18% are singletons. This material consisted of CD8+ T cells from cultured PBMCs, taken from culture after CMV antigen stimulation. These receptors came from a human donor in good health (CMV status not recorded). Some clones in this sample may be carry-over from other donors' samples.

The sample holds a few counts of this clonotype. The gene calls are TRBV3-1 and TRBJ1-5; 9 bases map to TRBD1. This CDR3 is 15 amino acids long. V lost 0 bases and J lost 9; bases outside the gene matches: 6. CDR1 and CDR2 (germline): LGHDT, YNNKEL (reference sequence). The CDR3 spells CASSQDGQGKMPQHF. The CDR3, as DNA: TGTGCCAGCAGCCAAGATGGACAGGGGAAAATGCCCCAGCATTTT.

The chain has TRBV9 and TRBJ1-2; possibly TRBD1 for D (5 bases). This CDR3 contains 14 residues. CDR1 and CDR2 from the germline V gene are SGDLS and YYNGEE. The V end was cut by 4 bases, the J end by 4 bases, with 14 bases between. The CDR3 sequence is CASSSERGRYGYTF. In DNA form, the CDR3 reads TGTGCCAGCAGCTCAGAGAGGGGCCGCTATGGCTACACCTTC.

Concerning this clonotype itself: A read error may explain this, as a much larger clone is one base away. As DNA, the CDR3 is TGTGCCAGCAGTTATTTCTTGGGGGATACGCAGTATTTT. Its translation: CASSYFLGDTQYF. The rearrangement uses TRBV12-3 or TRBV12-4 and TRBJ2-3; D gene ambiguous. V lost 4 bases and J lost 6, with 11 bases in between. The CDR3 sequence is 13 residues long.

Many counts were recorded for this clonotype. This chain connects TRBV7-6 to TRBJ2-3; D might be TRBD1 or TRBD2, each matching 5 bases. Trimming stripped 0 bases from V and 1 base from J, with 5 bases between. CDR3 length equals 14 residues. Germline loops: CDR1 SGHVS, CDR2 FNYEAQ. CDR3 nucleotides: TGTGCCAGCAGCTTAGCGGGGGGCACAGATACGCAGTATTTT. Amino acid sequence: CASSLAGGTDTQYF.

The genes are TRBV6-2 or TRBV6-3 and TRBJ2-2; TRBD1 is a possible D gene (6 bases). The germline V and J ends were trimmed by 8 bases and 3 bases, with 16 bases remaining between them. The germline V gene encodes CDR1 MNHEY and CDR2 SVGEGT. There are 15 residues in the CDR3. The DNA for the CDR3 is TGTGCCAGCCTGGGCTTCAGGGGCGACACCGGGGAGCTGTTTTTT. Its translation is CASLGFRGDTGELFF.

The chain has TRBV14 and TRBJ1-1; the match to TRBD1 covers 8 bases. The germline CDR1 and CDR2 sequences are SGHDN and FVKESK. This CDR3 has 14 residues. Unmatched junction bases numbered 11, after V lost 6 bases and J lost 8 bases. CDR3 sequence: CASSRRQGTLEAFF. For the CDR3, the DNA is TGTGCCAGCAGTAGGCGACAGGGGACCTTAGAAGCTTTCTTT.

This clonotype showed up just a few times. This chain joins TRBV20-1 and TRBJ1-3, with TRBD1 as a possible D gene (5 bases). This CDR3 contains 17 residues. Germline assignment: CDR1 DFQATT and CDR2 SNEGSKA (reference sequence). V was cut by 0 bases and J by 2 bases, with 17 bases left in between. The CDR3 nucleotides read TGCAGTGCTAGAGACACCTCGTCCCCAGGGCCTGGAAACACCATATATTTT. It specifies CSARDTSSPGPGNTIYF.

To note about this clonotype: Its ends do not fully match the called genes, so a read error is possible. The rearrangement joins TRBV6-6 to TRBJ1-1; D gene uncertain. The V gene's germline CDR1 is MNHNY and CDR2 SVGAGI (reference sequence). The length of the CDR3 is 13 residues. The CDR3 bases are TGTGCCAACAGTGACCGGACCGGAACTGAAGCTTTCTTT. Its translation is CANSDRTGTEAFF.

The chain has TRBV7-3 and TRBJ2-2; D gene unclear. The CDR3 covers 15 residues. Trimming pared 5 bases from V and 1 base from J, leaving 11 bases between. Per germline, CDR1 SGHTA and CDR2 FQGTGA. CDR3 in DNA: TGTGCCAGCAGCCCTTTTGACCTGAACACCGGGGAGCTGTTTTTT. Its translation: CASSPFDLNTGELFF.

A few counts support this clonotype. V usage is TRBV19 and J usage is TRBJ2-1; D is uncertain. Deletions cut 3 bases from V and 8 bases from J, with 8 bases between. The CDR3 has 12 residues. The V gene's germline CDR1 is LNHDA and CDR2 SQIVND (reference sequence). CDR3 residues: CASSMVGHEQFF. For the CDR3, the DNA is TGTGCCAGTAGTATGGTTGGGCATGAGCAGTTCTTC.

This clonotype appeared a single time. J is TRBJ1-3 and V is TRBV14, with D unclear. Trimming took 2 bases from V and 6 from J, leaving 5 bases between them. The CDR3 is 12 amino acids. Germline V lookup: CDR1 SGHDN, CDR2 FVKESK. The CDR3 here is CASSQLLNTIYF. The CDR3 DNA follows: TGTGCCAGCAGCCAACTCCTAAACACCATATATTTT. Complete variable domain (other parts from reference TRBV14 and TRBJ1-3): EAGVTQFPSHSVIEKGQTVTLRCDPISGHDNLYWYRRVMGKEIKFLLHFVKESKQDESGMPNNRFLAERTGGTYSTLKVQPAELEDSGVYFCASSQLLNTIYFGEGSWLTVV.

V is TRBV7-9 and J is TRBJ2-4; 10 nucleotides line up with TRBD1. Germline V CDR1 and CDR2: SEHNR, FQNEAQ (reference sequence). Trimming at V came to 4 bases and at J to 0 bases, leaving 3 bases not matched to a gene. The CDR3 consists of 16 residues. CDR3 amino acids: CASSSTGGQAKNIQYF. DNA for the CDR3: TGTGCCAGCAGCTCGACAGGGGGCCAAGCCAAAAACATTCAGTACTTC.

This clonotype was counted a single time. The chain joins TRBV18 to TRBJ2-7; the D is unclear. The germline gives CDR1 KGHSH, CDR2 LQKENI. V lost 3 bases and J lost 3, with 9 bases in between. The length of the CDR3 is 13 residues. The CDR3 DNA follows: TGTGCCAGCTCACCCCCGACCAACTACGAGCAGTACTTC. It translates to CASSPPTNYEQYF.

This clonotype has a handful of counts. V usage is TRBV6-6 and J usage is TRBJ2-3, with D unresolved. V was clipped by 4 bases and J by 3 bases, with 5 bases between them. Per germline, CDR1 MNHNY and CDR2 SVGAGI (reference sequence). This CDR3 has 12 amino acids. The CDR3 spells CASSSMTDTQYF. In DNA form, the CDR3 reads TGTGCCAGCAGTTCCATGACAGATACGCAGTATTTT.